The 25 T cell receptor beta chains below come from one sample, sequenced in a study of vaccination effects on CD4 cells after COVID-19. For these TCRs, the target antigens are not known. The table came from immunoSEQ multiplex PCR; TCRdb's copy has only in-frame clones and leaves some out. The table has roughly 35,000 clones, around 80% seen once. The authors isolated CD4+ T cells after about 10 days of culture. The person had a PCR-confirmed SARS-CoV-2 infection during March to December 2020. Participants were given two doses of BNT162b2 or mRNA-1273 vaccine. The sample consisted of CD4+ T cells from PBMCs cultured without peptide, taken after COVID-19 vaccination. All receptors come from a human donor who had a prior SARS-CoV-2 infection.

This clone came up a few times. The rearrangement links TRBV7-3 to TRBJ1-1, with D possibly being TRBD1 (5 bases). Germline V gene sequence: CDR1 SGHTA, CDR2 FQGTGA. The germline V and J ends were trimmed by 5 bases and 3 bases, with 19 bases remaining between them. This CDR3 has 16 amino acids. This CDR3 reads CASSPRGREKDTEAFF. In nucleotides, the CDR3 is TGTGCCAGCAGCCCCCGGGGGAGGGAGAAGGACACTGAAGCTTTCTTT.

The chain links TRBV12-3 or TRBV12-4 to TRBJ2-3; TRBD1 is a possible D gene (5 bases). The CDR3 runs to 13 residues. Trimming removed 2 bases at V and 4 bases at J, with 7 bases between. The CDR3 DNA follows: TGTGCCAGCAGTTTACAGGGTCCAGATACGCAGTATTTT. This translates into CASSLQGPDTQYF.

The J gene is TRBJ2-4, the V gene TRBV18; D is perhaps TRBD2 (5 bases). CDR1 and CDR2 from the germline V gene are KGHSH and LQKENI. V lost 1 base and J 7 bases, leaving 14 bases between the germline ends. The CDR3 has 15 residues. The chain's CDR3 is CASSPRGSRENIQYF. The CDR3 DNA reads TGTGCCAGCTCACCACGAGGTTCTAGGGAGAACATTCAGTACTTC.

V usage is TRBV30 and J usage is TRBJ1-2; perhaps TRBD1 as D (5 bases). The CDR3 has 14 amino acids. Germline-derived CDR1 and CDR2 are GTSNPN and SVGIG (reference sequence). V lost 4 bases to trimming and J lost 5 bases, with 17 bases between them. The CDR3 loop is CAWTWTPLVYGYTF. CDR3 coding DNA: TGTGCCTGGACCTGGACACCGCTGGTTTATGGCTACACCTTC.

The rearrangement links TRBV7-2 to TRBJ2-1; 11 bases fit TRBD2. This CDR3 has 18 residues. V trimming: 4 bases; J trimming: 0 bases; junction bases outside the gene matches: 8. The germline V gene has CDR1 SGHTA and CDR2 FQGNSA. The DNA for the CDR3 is TGTGCCAGCAGCTCCGGGACTAGCGGAGCTAGCTCCTACAATGAGCAGTTCTTC. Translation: CASSSGTSGASSYNEQFF.

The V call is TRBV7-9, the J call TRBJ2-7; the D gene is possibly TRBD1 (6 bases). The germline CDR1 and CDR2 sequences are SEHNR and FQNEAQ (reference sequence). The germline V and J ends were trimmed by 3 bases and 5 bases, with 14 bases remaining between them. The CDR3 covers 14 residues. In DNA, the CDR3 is TGTGCCAGCAGCTTTACCACAGGGTCCCACGAGCAGTACTTC. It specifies CASSFTTGSHEQYF.

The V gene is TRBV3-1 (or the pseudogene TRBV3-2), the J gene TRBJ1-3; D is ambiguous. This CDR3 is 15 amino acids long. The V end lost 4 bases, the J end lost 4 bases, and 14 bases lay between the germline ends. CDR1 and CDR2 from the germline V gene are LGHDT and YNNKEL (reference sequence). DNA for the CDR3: TGTGCCAGCAGCCTAACCCCCCAGTGGGGAAACACCATATATTTT. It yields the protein CASSLTPQWGNTIYF.

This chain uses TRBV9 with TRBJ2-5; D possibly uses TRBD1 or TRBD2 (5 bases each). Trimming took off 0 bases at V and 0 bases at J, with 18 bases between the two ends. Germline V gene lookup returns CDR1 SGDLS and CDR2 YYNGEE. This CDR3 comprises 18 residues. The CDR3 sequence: CASSVAGQGNGYQETQYF. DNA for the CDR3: TGTGCCAGCAGCGTAGCGGGGCAGGGAAATGGTTACCAAGAGACCCAGTACTTC. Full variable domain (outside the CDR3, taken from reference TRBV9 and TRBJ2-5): DSGVTQTPKHLITATGQRVTLRCSPRSGDLSVYWYQQSLDQGLQFLIQYYNGEERAKGNILERFSAQQFPDLHSELNLSSLELGDSALYFCASSVAGQGNGYQETQYFGPGTRLLVL.

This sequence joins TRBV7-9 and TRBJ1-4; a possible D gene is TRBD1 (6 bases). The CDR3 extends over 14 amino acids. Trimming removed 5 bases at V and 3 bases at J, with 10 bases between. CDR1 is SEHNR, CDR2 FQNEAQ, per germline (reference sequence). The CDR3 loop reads CASSDEGANEKLFF. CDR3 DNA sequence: TGTGCCAGCAGCGACGAGGGGGCTAATGAAAAACTGTTTTTT.

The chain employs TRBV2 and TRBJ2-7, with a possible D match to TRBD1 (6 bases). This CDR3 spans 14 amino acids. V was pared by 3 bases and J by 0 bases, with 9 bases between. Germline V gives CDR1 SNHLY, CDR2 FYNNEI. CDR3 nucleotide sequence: TGTGCCAGCAGTGAGCAGGGGAGCTCCTACGAGCAGTACTTC. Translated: CASSEQGSSYEQYF.

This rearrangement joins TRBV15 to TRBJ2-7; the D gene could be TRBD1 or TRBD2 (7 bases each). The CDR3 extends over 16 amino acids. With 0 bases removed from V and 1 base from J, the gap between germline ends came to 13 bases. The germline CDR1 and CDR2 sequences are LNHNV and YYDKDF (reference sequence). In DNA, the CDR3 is TGTGCCACCAGCAGAGAAGCGGGACAGCCTTCCTACGAGCAGTACTTC. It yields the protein CATSREAGQPSYEQYF. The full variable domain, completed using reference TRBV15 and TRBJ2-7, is DAMVIQNPRYQVTQFGKPVTLSCSQTLNHNVMYWYQQKSSQAPKLLFHYYDKDFNNEADTPDNFQSRRPNTSFCFLDIRSPGLGDTAMYLCATSREAGQPSYEQYFGPGTRLTVT.

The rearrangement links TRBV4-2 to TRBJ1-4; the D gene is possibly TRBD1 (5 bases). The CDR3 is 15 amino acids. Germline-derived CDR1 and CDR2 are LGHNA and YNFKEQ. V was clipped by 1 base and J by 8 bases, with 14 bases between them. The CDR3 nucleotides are TGTGCCAGCAGCCAAGCTCTGGGGGGAGGGGAAAAACTGTTTTTT. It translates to CASSQALGGGEKLFF.

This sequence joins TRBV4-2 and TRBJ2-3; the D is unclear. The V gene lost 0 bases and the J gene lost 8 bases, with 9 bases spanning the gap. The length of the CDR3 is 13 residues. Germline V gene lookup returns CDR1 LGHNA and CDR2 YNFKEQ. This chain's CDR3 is CASSQENRGTQYF. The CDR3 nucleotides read TGTGCCAGCAGCCAAGAAAACCGCGGTACGCAGTATTTT.

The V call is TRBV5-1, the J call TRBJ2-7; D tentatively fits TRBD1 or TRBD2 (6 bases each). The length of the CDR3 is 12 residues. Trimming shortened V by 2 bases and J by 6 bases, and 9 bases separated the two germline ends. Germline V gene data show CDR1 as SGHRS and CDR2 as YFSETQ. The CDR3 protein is CASSFGGREQYF. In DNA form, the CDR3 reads TGCGCCAGCAGCTTCGGGGGCCGCGAGCAGTACTTC.

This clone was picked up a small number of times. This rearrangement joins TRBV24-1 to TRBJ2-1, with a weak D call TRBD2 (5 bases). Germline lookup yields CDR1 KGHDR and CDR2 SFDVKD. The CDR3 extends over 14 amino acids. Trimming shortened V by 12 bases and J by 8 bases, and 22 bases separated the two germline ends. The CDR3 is CAVEGLTTGDEQFF. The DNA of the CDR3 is TGTGCCGTAGAGGGTTTAACTACTGGCGATGAGCAGTTCTTC.

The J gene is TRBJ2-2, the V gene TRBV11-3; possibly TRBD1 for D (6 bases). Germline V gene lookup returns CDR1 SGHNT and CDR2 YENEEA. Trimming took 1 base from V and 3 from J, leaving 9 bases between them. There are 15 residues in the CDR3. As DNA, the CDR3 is TGTGCCAGCAGCTTAGGCAGGGGTGACACCGGGGAGCTGTTTTTT. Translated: CASSLGRGDTGELFF.

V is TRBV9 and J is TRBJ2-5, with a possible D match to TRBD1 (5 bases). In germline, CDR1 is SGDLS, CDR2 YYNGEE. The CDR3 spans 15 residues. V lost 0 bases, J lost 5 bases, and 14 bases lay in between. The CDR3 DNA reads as TGTGCCAGCAGCGTAGCTGTTGAGAAGGGGGAGACCCAGTACTTC. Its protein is CASSVAVEKGETQYF.

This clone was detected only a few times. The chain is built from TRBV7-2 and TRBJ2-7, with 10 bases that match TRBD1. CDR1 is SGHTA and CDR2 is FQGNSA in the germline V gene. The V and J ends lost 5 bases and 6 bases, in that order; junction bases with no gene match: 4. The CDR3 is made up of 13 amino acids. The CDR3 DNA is TGTGCCAGCAGCCACGGGACAGGGGTCGAGCAGTACTTC. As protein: CASSHGTGVEQYF.

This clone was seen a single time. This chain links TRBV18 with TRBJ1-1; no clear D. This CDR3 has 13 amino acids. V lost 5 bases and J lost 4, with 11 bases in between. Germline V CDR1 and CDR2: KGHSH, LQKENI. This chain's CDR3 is CASSKEAATEAFF. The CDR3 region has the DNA TGTGCCAGCTCAAAGGAAGCGGCCACTGAAGCTTTCTTT. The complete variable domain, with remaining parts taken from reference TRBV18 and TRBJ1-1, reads NAGVMQNPRHLVRRRGQEARLRCSPMKGHSHVYWYRQLPEEGLKFMVYLQKENIIDESGMPKERFSAEFPKEGPSILRIQQVVRGDSAAYFCASSKEAATEAFFGQGTRLTVV.

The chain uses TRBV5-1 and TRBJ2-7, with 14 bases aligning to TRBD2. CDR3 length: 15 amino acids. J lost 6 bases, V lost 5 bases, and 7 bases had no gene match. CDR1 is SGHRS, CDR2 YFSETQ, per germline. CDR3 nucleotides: TGCGCCAGCAGACCCCAAGGACTAGCGGGGGGCGAGCAGTACTTC. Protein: CASRPQGLAGGEQYF. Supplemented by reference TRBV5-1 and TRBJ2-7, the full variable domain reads KAGVTQTPRYLIKTRGQQVTLSCSPISGHRSVSWYQQTPGQGLQFLFEYFSETQRNKGNFPGRFSGRQFSNSRSEMNVSTLELGDSALYLCASRPQGLAGGEQYFGPGTRLTVT.

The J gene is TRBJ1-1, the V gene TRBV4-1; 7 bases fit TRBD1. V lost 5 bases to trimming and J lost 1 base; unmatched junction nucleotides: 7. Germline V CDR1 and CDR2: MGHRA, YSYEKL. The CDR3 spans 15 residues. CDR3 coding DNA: TGCGCCAGCAGCTCGATGGGACAGTGGAACACTGAAGCTTTCTTT. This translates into CASSSMGQWNTEAFF.

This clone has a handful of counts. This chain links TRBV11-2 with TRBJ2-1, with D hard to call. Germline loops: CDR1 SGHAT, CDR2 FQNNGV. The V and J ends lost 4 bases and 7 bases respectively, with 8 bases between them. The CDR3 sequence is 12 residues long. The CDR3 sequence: CASSSGWNEQFF. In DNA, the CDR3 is TGTGCCAGCAGCTCCGGGTGGAATGAGCAGTTCTTC.

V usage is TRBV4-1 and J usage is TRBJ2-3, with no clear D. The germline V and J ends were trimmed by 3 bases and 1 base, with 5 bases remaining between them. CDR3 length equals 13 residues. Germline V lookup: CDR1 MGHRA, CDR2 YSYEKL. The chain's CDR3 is CASSQLRTDTQYF. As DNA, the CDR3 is TGCGCCAGCAGCCAGCTTCGCACAGATACGCAGTATTTT.

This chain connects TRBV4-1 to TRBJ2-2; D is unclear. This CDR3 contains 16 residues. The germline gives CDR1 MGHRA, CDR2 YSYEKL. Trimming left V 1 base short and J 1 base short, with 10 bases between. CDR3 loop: CASSQAPWRNTGELFF. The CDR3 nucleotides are TGCGCCAGCAGCCAAGCCCCGTGGAGGAACACCGGGGAGCTGTTTTTT.

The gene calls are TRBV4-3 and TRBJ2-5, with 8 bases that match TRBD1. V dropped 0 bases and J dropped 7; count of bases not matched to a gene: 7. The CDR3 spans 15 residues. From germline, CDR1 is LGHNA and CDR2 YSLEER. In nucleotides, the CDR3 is TGCGCCAGCAGCCAAGATCCAGGACAGGGTATGACCCAGTACTTC. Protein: CASSQDPGQGMTQYF.